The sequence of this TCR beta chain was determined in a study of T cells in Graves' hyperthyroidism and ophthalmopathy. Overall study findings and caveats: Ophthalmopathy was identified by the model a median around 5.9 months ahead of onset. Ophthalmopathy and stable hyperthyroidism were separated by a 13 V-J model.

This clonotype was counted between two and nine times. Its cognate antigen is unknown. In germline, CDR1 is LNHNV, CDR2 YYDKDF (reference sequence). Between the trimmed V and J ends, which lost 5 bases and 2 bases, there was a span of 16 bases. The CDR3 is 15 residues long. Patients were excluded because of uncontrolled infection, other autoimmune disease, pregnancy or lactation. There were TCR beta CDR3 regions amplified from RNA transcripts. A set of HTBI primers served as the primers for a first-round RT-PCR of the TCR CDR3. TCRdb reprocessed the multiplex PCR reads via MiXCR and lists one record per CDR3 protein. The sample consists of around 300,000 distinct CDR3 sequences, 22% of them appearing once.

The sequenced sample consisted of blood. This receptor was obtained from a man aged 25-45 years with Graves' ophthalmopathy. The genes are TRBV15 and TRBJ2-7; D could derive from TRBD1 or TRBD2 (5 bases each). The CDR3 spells CATSRRGGLTYEQYF. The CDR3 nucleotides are TGTGCCACCAGCCGACGGGGCGGTCTAACCTACGAGCAGTACTTC.